The subject of this entry is one T cell receptor beta chain. Trimming stripped 6 bases from V and 8 bases from J, with 13 bases between. The CDR3 is made up of 12 amino acids. The sorted Tregs were CD4+CD25+CD127-/low cells. Semi-nested PCR with Nested Universal Primer A followed constant-region reverse priming of full-length variable regions. MiXCR, applied by TCRdb to the 5' RACE reads, yields one record per CDR3 protein. The sample lists around 30,000 distinct CDR3 sequences, roughly 30% occurring once. The genes are TRBV12-3 or TRBV12-4 and TRBJ1-2, with D tentatively TRBD1 (5 bases). The sample consisted of tumor-infiltrating Tregs sorted from the breast tumor. The sequence was collected from a female donor with breast cancer. This CDR3 is CASRAGVGGYTF. The CDR3 coding sequence is TGTGCCAGCAGGGCGGGGGTAGGCGGCTACACCTTC.